Presented here are 8 T cell receptor beta chains from one specimen sequenced in a study of patients and donors after allogeneic stem cell transplantation. Each CDR3 protein is one row after TCRdb ran MiXCR on the RT-PCR reads. The sample records hundreds of thousands of distinct CDR3 sequences, roughly 17% being singletons. What was sequenced was blood, either unsorted or a sorted T cell fraction (not recorded which). All receptors come from a human donor who was either an allogeneic HSCT recipient or a stem cell or donor lymphocyte infusion donor (not recorded which). It is not recorded whose cells these are; they may come from a transplant donor.

Worth noting for this clonotype: The junction and the germline gene differ at one end; a read error may be behind it. This chain joins TRBV7-2 and TRBJ2-2; a weak D match, TRBD1 (6 bases). The CDR3 runs 18 residues. CDR1 is SGHTA, CDR2 FQGNSA, per germline. This CDR3 reads CASSLARILGASTGELFF. CDR3 in DNA: TGTGCCAGCAGTTTAGCGAGGATTCTGGGGGCGAGCACCGGGGAGCTGTTTTTT.

The V call is TRBV7-9, the J call TRBJ2-1, with D perhaps TRBD2 (6 bases). CDR1 SEHNR and CDR2 FQNEAQ come from the germline V gene (reference sequence). The V end lost 4 bases, the J end lost 6 bases, and 19 bases lay between the germline ends. CDR3 length: 16 amino acids. Here the CDR3 reads CASSSPLAARGNEQFF. The CDR3 nucleotides are TGTGCCAGCAGCTCCCCCTTAGCGGCACGGGGCAATGAGCAGTTCTTC.

There are a few counts of this clonotype. CDR3: CASSTSVLAGTSREQYF. The CDR3, as DNA: TGCGCCAGCAGTACTTCCGTACTAGCGGGGACCTCTCGTGAGCAGTACTTC. This rearrangement joins TRBV4-1 to TRBJ2-7; 10 nucleotides match TRBD2. Germline trimming cut 6 bases from V and 7 bases from J; bases unmatched to any gene: 18. Per germline, CDR1 MGHRA and CDR2 YSYEKL. This CDR3 region has 17 residues.

The rearrangement links TRBV5-1 to TRBJ1-2, with TRBD1 as a possible D gene (5 bases). The CDR3 is 15 residues long. Germline CDR1 reads SGHRS; CDR2 reads YFSETQ. Deletions cut 1 base from V and 6 bases from J, with 16 bases between. CDR3 sequence reads: CASSLLGQGGHGYTF. CDR3 sequence (DNA): TGCGCCAGCAGCTTGCTAGGGCAGGGAGGTCATGGCTACACCTTC.

The chain links TRBV30 to TRBJ1-1; 7 positions agree with TRBD1. The CDR3 is 12 amino acids. The germline gives CDR1 GTSNPN, CDR2 SVGIG (reference sequence). Losses at the gene ends were 4 bases for V and 8 bases for J; bases not matched to a gene: 7. CDR3: CAWKRDSPEAFF. In nucleotides, the CDR3 is TGTGCCTGGAAAAGGGACAGCCCCGAAGCTTTCTTT.

The genes are TRBV5-8 and TRBJ2-7; D gene uncertain. V was pared by 2 bases and J by 6 bases, with 9 bases between. The CDR3 is 12 residues long. The germline gives CDR1 SGHTS, CDR2 YDEGEE. Here the CDR3 reads CASSFPYLEQYF. In nucleotides, the CDR3 is TGTGCCAGCAGCTTTCCGTATCTCGAGCAGTACTTC. Full variable domain (rest looked up from reference TRBV5-8 and TRBJ2-7): EAGVTQSPTHLIKTRGQQATLRCSPISGHTSVYWYQQALGLGLQFLLWYDEGEERNRGNFPPRFSGRQFPNYSSELNVNALELEDSALYLCASSFPYLEQYFGPGTRLTVT.

A few counts support this clonotype. The chain is built from TRBV5-1 and TRBJ2-5; 13 bases match TRBD2. V gave up 3 bases and J gave up 6 bases; unmatched junction bases: 5. Germline values: CDR1 SGHRS, CDR2 YFSETQ. This CDR3 has 15 amino acids. The CDR3 bases are TGCGCCAGCAGCTCAAGGACTAGCGGGAGTAAGACCCAGTACTTC. The encoded protein is CASSSRTSGSKTQYF.

There are a few counts of this clonotype. J is TRBJ1-2 and V is TRBV5-1, with a weak D call TRBD1 (5 bases). The germline V and J ends were trimmed by 0 bases and 5 bases, with 17 bases remaining between them. The CDR3 has 16 amino acids. CDR1 and CDR2 from the germline V gene are SGHRS and YFSETQ. The CDR3 region has the DNA TGCGCCAGCAGCTTGGGGCTGAAGACAGAGCGATATGGCTACACCTTC. Protein: CASSLGLKTERYGYTF.